This passage covers 10 T cell receptor beta chains from one sample sequenced in a study of cytomegalovirus exposure and HLA in healthy donors (dated by TCRdb to 2016 to 2017). The library was built by means of the immunoSEQ multiplex PCR assay. For the multiplex PCR, a mixture combining 60 forward primers for TCR Vbeta segments and 13 reverse primers for TCR Jbeta segments was used. Sourced from immuneACCESS, this table was stored by TCRdb with only in-frame sequences that have V and J called. A share of the clones is absent; for the studies checked, an unresolved V gene accounts for under half, and the remainder has no known explanation. The sample table holds more than 95,000 clones, of which around 79% were seen once. Of the sample, roughly 5% falls within the top ten clones. Material: PBMCs. These receptors were collected from a man in his 60s in good health and CMV-seropositive.

The chain recombines TRBV10-3 with TRBJ2-7, with 12 nucleotides matching TRBD1. The germline V gene has CDR1 ENHRY and CDR2 SYGVKD. The CDR3 contains 14 residues. Losses at the gene ends were 7 bases for V and 5 bases for J; bases not matched to a gene: 6. CDR3 coding DNA: TGTGCCATCAAACCGGGACAGGGGGCGGACGAGCAGTACTTC. Translating gives CAIKPGQGADEQYF.

The rearrangement uses TRBV30 and TRBJ2-5; possibly TRBD1 for D (6 bases). The V gene's germline CDR1 is GTSNPN and CDR2 SVGIG (reference sequence). The CDR3 contains 15 residues. Trimming took 5 bases from V and 0 from J, leaving 16 bases between them. CDR3 loop: CAWAGRWTDQETQYF. The CDR3 coding sequence is TGTGCCTGGGCCGGCCGCTGGACAGACCAAGAGACCCAGTACTTC.

This clone occurred a few times. The genes are TRBV6-5 and TRBJ2-1; D may be TRBD2 (6 bases). The CDR3 is 13 residues long. V lost 3 bases and J 10 bases, leaving 13 bases between the germline ends. The V gene's germline CDR1 is MNHEY and CDR2 SVGAGI. CDR3 sequence (DNA): TGTGCCAGCAGTTATTTGACGGAGGGCGAGCAGTTCTTC. Amino acid sequence: CASSYLTEGEQFF.

This sequence joins TRBV5-6 and TRBJ1-1; 10 bases map to TRBD1. Germline V gene sequence: CDR1 SGHDT, CDR2 YYEEEE. This CDR3 comprises 15 residues. Trimming at V came to 4 bases and at J to 4 bases, leaving 7 bases not matched to a gene. The CDR3 bases are TGTGCCAGCAGCGGGGACAGGGGTTGGGGCACTGAAGCTTTCTTT. Residues: CASSGDRGWGTEAFF. The full variable domain, completed using reference TRBV5-6 and TRBJ1-1, is DAGVTQSPTHLIKTRGQQVTLRCSPKSGHDTVSWYQQALGQGPQFIFQYYEEEERQRGNFPDRFSGHQFPNYSSELNVNALLLGDSALYLCASSGDRGWGTEAFFGQGTRLTVV.

The chain couples TRBV20-1 to TRBJ2-7; D possibly corresponds to TRBD2 (5 bases). Trimming cost V 6 bases and J 7 bases, with 13 bases left between them. CDR1 DFQATT and CDR2 SNEGSKA come from the germline V gene (reference sequence). This CDR3 region has 11 residues. CDR3 sequence (DNA): TGCAGTGCGAAATCGCCGGGGGAGCAGTACTTC. The encoded protein is CSAKSPGEQYF.

The gene calls are TRBV29-1 and TRBJ1-5; 8 nucleotides line up with TRBD1. The CDR3 contains 13 residues. The J segment lost 3 bases and the V segment lost 6 bases, leaving 4 bases of the junction unmatched. Germline V gene lookup returns CDR1 SQVTM and CDR2 ANQGSEA. The CDR3 reads CSVGDRNNQPQHF. The CDR3, as DNA: TGCAGCGTAGGGGACAGGAACAATCAGCCCCAGCATTTT.

The rearrangement links TRBV9 to TRBJ1-2, with no clear D. The CDR3 totals 13 residues. Germline CDR1 and CDR2: SGDLS and YYNGEE. V lost 3 bases, J lost 3 bases, and 9 bases lay in between. The CDR3 region is CASSGGVDYGYTF. CDR3 nucleotide sequence: TGTGCCAGCAGCGGCGGAGTAGACTATGGCTACACCTTC.

J is TRBJ2-7 and V is TRBV18, with TRBD1 as a possible D gene (5 bases). Germline V gene sequence: CDR1 KGHSH, CDR2 LQKENI. The CDR3 length is 14 residues. V was cut by 6 bases and J by 2 bases, with 14 bases left in between. The CDR3 region is CASSQRAGPYEQYF. The DNA for the CDR3 is TGTGCCAGCTCTCAACGGGCAGGGCCCTACGAGCAGTACTTC.

The V call is TRBV9, the J call TRBJ1-2, with 7 nucleotides matching TRBD1. CDR1 and CDR2 (germline): SGDLS, YYNGEE. The ends lost 2 bases at V and 0 bases at J; junction bases unmatched: 10. The CDR3 covers 17 residues. For the CDR3, the DNA is TGTGCCAGCAGCGTGGGAAACAGGGGCCTAGCTAACTATGGCTACACCTTC. It specifies CASSVGNRGLANYGYTF.

The V gene is TRBV5-4, the J gene TRBJ2-3; 7 bases fit TRBD1. Germline values: CDR1 SGHNT, CDR2 YYREEE (reference sequence). The junction had 13 bases not matched to a gene; V was cut back by 1 base and J by 2 bases. The CDR3 extends over 18 amino acids. The CDR3 sequence is CASSLSLLTGPHTDTQYF. CDR3 DNA: TGTGCCAGCAGCTTGTCCCTTCTGACAGGGCCCCACACAGATACGCAGTATTTT.